The clone carrying this T cell receptor beta chain was recorded a few times. There are 17 residues in the CDR3. The germline V gene has CDR1 GTSNPN and CDR2 SVGIG (reference sequence). V was clipped by 1 base and J by 0 bases; unmatched bases: 9. TCRdb used MiXCR to reprocess the RT-PCR reads, holding one entry per CDR3 protein. The sample yields around 700,000 distinct CDR3 sequences, about 14% seen once. The rearrangement joins TRBV30 to TRBJ1-5; 7 bases fit TRBD1. Sequencing input: memory CD4+ T cells from blood. The sequence came from a female donor in good health, serving as a healthy control. In DNA, the CDR3 is TGTGCCTGGAGTGCTGGGACAGCGGGTTATAGCAATCAGCCCCAGCATTTT. It encodes CAWSAGTAGYSNQPQHF.